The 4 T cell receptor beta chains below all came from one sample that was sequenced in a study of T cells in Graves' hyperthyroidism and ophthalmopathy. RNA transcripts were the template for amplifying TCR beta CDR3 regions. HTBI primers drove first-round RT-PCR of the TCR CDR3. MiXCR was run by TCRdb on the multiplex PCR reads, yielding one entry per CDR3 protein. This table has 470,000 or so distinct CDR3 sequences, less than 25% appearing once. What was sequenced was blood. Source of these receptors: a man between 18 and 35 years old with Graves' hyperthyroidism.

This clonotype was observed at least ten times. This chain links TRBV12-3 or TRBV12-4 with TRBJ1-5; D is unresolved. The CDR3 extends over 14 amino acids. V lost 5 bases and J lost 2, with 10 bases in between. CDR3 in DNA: TGTGCCAGCAGTCGGCCCGGGGGCAATCAGCCCCAGCATTTT. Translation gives CASSRPGGNQPQHF.

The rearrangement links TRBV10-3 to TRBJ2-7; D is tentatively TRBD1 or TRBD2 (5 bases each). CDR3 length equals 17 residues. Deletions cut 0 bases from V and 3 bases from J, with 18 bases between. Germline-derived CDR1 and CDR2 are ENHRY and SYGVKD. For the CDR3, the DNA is TGTGCCATCAGTGAGTCGTGGCGAGGGGAGTCCGGCTACGAGCAGTACTTC. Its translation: CAISESWRGESGYEQYF.

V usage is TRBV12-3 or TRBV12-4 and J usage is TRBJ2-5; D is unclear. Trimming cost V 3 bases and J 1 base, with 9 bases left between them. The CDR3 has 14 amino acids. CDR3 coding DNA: TGTGCCAGCAGTTTCGCCCTCGGCCAAGAGACCCAGTACTTC. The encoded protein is CASSFALGQETQYF.

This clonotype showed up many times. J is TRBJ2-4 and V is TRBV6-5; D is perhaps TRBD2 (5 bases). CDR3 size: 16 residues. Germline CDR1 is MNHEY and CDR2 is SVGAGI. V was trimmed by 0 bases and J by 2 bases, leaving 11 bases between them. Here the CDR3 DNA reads TGTGCCAGCAGTTACTCGCCGGGGAAGTCCAAAAACATTCAGTACTTC. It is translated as CASSYSPGKSKNIQYF.